A selection of T cell receptor beta chains follows, all from one sample in a study of Ad26.COV2.S vaccination and SARS-CoV-2 variants. Clones were sequenced by immunoSEQ multiplex PCR, and TCRdb holds only the in-frame ones, with some missing. Of about 100,000 clones detected, about 78% appear once; the ten largest clones hold 15% to 20%. Sequencing used peripheral blood, obtained after recovery from COVID-19. These receptors were taken from a human donor who had recovered from COVID-19. Each CDR3 is given with its conserved first and last residue. D genes are given only for firm matches. Only part of the rows carry a size: once, few, many, or a class if the clone is expanded.

TRBJ2-7,14,TRBV2,TRBD2,many,CASRTSGATYEQYF,TGTGCCAGCAGGACTAGCGGGGCGACCTACGAGCAGTACTTC
TRBJ1-6,19,TRBV28,.,few,CASSLSGGVLSSYNSPLHF,TGTGCCAGCAGTTTATCGGGGGGGGTCCTGAGCTCCTATAATTCACCCCTCCACTTT
TRBJ1-1,13,TRBV6-5,.,.,CASGPPGNTEAFF,TGTGCCAGCGGCCCTCCCGGGAACACTGAAGCTTTCTTT
TRBJ2-3,16,TRBV30,TRBD2,few,CAWRNYGTSLTDTQYF,TGTGCCTGGAGGAACTACGGGACTAGTCTCACAGATACGCAGTATTTT
TRBJ1-5,15,TRBV12-5,TRBD1,.,CASGLGTGDSEPQHF,TGTGCTAGTGGTTTGGGGACAGGGGACTCGGAGCCCCAGCATTTT
TRBJ2-1,16,TRBV28,TRBD1,.,CASSLSDRGPYNEQFF,TGTGCCAGCAGTTTATCCGACAGGGGACCCTACAATGAGCAGTTCTTC
TRBJ2-3,20,TRBV5-1,TRBD2,.,CASSRRASGGAPTSTDTQYF,TGCGCCAGCAGCCGCCGGGCTAGCGGGGGGGCCCCAACTAGCACAGATACGCAGTATTTT
TRBJ1-5,14,TRBV2,.,.,CASSQRRSYGPQHF,TGTGCCAGCAGCCAAAGACGGTCCTATGGACCCCAGCATTTT
TRBJ1-1,13,TRBV19,.,.,CASSISGLTEAFF,TGTGCCAGTAGTATCTCTGGGCTCACTGAAGCTTTCTTT
TRBJ1-1,16,TRBV4-1,TRBD1,few,CASSQVPGQRNTEAFF,TGCGCCAGCAGCCAGGTACCGGGACAGAGGAACACTGAAGCTTTCTTT
TRBJ1-1,15,TRBV3-1/TRBV3-2,.,.,CASSQDSSGNTEAFF,TGTGCCAGCAGCCAAGATTCGTCAGGAAACACTGAAGCTTTCTTT